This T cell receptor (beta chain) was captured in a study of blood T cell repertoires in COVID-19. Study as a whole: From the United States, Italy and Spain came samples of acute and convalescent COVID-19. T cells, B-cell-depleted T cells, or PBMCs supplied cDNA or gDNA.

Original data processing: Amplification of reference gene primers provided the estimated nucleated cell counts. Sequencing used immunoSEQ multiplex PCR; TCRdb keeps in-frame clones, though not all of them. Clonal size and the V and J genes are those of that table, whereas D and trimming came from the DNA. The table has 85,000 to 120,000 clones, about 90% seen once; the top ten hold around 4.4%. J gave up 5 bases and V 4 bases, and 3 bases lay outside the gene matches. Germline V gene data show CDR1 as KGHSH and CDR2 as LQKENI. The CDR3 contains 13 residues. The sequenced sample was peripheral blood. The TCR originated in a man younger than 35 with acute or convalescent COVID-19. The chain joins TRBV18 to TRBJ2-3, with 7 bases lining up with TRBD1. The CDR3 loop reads CASSQGAEDTQYF. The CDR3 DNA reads TGTGCCAGCTCACAGGGGGCAGAAGATACGCAGTATTTT.